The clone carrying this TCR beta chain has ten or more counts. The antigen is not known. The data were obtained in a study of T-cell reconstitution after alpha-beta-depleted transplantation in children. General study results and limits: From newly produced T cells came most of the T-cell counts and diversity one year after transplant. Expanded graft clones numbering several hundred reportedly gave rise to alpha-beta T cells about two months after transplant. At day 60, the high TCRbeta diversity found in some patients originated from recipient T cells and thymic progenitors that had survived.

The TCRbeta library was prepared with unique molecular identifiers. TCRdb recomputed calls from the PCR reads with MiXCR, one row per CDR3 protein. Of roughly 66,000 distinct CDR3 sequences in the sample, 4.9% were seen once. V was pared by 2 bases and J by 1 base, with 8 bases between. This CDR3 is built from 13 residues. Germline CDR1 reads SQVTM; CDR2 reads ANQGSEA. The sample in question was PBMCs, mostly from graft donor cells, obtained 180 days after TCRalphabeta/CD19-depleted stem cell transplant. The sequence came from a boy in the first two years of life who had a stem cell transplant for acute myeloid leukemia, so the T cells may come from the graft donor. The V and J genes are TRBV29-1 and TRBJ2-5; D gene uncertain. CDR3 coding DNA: TGCAGCGTTGAAACGACGTTCCAAGAGACCCAGTACTTC. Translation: CSVETTFQETQYF.